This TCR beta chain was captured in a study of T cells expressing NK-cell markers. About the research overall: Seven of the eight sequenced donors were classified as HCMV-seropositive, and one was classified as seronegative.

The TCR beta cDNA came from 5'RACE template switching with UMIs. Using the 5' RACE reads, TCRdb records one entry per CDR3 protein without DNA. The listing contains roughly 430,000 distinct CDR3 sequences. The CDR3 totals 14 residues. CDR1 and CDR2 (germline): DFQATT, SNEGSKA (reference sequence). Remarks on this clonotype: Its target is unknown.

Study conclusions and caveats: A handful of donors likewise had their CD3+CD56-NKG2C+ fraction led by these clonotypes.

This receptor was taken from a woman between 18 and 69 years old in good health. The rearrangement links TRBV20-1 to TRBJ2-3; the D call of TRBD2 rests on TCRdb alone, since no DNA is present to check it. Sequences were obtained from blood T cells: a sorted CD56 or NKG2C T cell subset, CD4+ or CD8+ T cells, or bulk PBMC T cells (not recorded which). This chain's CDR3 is CSAVLREGRDTQYF.